The next 12 T cell receptor beta chains were all read from a single sample in a study of T-cell memory formation after mild COVID-19. TCRdb used MiXCR to reprocess the 5' RACE reads, holding one entry per CDR3 protein. The sample consists of over 45,000 distinct CDR3 sequences, 9.3% of them appearing once. The sequenced sample was PBMCs or a T cell subset sorted from them (not recorded which). These receptor sequences come from an adult woman who had mild COVID-19 (a few samples of this study predate the infection). Cell type and time point are not known.

This chain links TRBV6-1 with TRBJ2-7; D tentatively reads TRBD1 or TRBD2 (6 bases each). Trimming removed 2 bases from V and 2 bases from J, with 10 bases in between. In germline, CDR1 is MNHNS, CDR2 SASEGT. The CDR3 totals 14 residues. The CDR3 sequence: CASSETRGAYEQYF. The CDR3 nucleotides read TGTGCCAGCAGTGAAACGAGGGGGGCCTACGAGCAGTACTTC.

In its sample, this clonotype was seen a few times. The gene calls are TRBV30 and TRBJ2-7; a possible D gene is TRBD2 (7 bases). Deletions cut 4 bases from V and 0 bases from J, with 13 bases between. The CDR3 length is 14 residues. Germline V gene sequence: CDR1 GTSNPN, CDR2 SVGIG (reference sequence). The CDR3 protein is CAWKGGGSSYEQYF. CDR3 coding DNA: TGTGCCTGGAAGGGGGGAGGGAGCTCCTACGAGCAGTACTTC.

The gene calls are TRBV4-1 and TRBJ1-6; TRBD1 matches 8 bases. Per germline, CDR1 MGHRA and CDR2 YSYEKL. The CDR3 is 16 residues long. J was trimmed by 10 bases and V by 4 bases; bases with no gene match: 12. Written as DNA, the CDR3 is TGCGCCAGCAGCCTGACGCCCGGACAGGGAGGATCACCCCTCCACTTT. Amino acids: CASSLTPGQGGSPLHF.

This clonotype has just a few counts. V is TRBV6-2 or TRBV6-3 and J is TRBJ2-7, with 12 bases that match TRBD2. V trimming: 2 bases; J trimming: 4 bases; junction bases outside the gene matches: 6. CDR1 MNHEY and CDR2 SVGEGT come from the germline V gene. This CDR3 has 16 residues. CDR3 region: CASSYPGLAGSYEQYF. The DNA of the CDR3 is TGTGCCAGCAGTTACCCGGGACTAGCGGGTTCATACGAGCAGTACTTC.

The CDR3 spells CASSLGRYNEQFF. The CDR3 coding sequence is TGTGCCAGCAGCTTAGGACGGTACAATGAGCAGTTCTTC. The chain links TRBV11-2 to TRBJ2-1, with D hard to call. Germline V lookup: CDR1 SGHAT, CDR2 FQNNGV. V dropped 1 base and J dropped 4 bases, with 5 bases sitting between them. This CDR3 has 13 residues.

This clonotype turned up a few times. V gene TRBV19 combines with J gene TRBJ2-5, with 13 bases fitting TRBD2. CDR3 length: 17 residues. Germline values: CDR1 LNHDA, CDR2 SQIVND (reference sequence). The ends lost 1 base at V and 5 bases at J; junction bases unmatched: 7. The CDR3 spells CASSIALGLAGRETQYF. Written as DNA, the CDR3 is TGTGCCAGTAGTATAGCCCTGGGACTAGCGGGACGTGAGACCCAGTACTTC.

This clonotype was counted many times. The V call is TRBV7-9, the J call TRBJ2-5; 7 bases align to TRBD2. Trimming took 5 bases from V and 2 from J; bases not matched to a gene: 2. This CDR3 is 13 amino acids long. Germline CDR1 and CDR2: SEHNR and FQNEAQ (reference sequence). In DNA, the CDR3 is TGTGCCAGCAGCCTGGGGGGGCAAGAGACCCAGTACTTC. This sequence encodes CASSLGGQETQYF.

This clonotype showed up many times. The rearrangement links TRBV12-3 or TRBV12-4 to TRBJ2-3; 16 bases line up with TRBD2. CDR3 length equals 20 residues. Germline trimming cut 8 bases from V and 1 base from J; bases unmatched to any gene: 15. Here the CDR3 DNA reads TGTGCCAGCGAGTCCGACCCGGGACTAGCGGGAGGGGAGGGCACAGATACGCAGTATTTT. Its protein product is CASESDPGLAGGEGTDTQYF.

This clonotype came up many times. The chain is built from TRBV20-1 and TRBJ2-7; 10 nucleotides line up with TRBD2. Germline V gene data show CDR1 as DFQATT and CDR2 as SNEGSKA (reference sequence). The CDR3 length is 15 residues. V lost 0 bases and J lost 3; bases outside the gene matches: 5. The CDR3: CSARDPAGGLYEQYF. CDR3 DNA sequence: TGCAGTGCTAGAGACCCAGCGGGAGGGCTCTACGAGCAGTACTTC.

In its sample, this clonotype was seen many times. CDR3 sequence: CASSHRVAATQSTDTQYF. The CDR3 DNA follows: TGTGCCAGCAGTCACAGAGTCGCGGCTACCCAAAGCACAGATACGCAGTATTTT. This chain joins TRBV12-3 or TRBV12-4 and TRBJ2-3, with D uncertain. V was clipped by 5 bases and J by 0 bases, with 21 bases between them. This CDR3 has 18 residues.

This clonotype has a handful of counts. The V and J genes are TRBV29-1 and TRBJ2-1, with 9 bases identical to TRBD2. The CDR3 loop spans 15 amino acids. Losses at the gene ends were 2 bases for V and 5 bases for J; bases not matched to a gene: 7. CDR1 is SQVTM and CDR2 is ANQGSEA in the germline V gene. The CDR3 protein is CSVEYRAGGNNEQFF. The CDR3 coding sequence is TGCAGCGTTGAATACAGAGCGGGGGGAAACAATGAGCAGTTCTTC.

Many counts were recorded for this clonotype. The chain carries TRBV29-1 and TRBJ2-7; D unclear. Trimming pared 0 bases from V and 0 bases from J, leaving 9 bases between. Germline loops: CDR1 SQVTM, CDR2 ANQGSEA. The CDR3 consists of 14 residues. The CDR3, as DNA: TGCAGCGTTGAAGATTCCCAATCCTCCTACGAGCAGTACTTC. Translating it yields CSVEDSQSSYEQYF.